This T cell receptor (beta chain) originates from a study of a mutant IDH1 vaccine in newly diagnosed glioma. General observations from the study: Changes in top peripheral clonotypes did not appear linked to pseudoprogression. Immune responses arising from the vaccine appeared in 80% to 95% of patients.

The assay was immunoSEQ multiplex PCR, and TCRdb's table has in-frame clones only and misses some. The table includes around 31,000 clones, around 90% detected once. With V trimmed by 6 bases and J by 8 bases, 5 bases remained unmatched. CDR3 size: 12 residues. Germline-derived CDR1 and CDR2 are MNHNS and SASEGT. As for this clone: The antigen is undetermined.

Time point noted: week 11, during vaccination. Each vaccine dose was 300 ug of mutant IDH1 20-mer peptide, with topical imiquimod. This TCR was sampled from a man between 18 and 35 years old with glioma. The V call is TRBV6-1, the J call TRBJ1-1; 8 bases match TRBD1. The sequencing used PBMCs, collected from a glioma patient whose treatment included an IDH1 peptide vaccine. The CDR3 sequence is CASRTGTGEAFF. For the CDR3, the DNA is TGTGCCAGCAGGACCGGGACAGGAGAAGCTTTCTTT.